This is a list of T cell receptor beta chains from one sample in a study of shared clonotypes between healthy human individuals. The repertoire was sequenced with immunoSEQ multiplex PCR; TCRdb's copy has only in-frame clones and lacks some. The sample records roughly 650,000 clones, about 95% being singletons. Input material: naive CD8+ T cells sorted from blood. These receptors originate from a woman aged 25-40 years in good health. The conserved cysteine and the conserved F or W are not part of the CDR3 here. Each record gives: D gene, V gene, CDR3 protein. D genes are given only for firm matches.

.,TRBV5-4,ASSPRGGYTNYGYT
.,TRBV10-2,ASAPISYEQY
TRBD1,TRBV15,ATSTDRSNEKLF
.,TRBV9,ARGSGDTETNSPLH
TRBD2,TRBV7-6,ASSESGRLYEQY
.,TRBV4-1,ASSRGNTGELF
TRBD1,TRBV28,ASSLVDRGLGEAF
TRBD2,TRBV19,ASTLAGGADTQY
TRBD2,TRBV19,ATPGTSSYEQY
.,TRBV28,ASIFGQNNQPQH
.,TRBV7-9,ASSLGSGQTNTEAF
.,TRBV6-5,ASSFYSYNEQF
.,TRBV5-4,ASSLGSQPQH
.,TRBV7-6,ASSLGNPLGAGLGYEQY
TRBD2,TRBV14,ASSHDLSGRVYNEQF
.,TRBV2,ASRMLAGQVYEQY
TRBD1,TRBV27,ASSRGQVDIGEQY
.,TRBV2,ANNRMGSNQPQH
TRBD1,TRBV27,ASSLRTGLNEQY
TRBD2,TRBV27,ASSAGGGLGHEQY
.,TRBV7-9,ASSLIRGHTNEQF
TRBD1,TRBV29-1,SVEDLETGTDTQY
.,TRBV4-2,ASSQGVDTQY
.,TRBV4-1,ASSQAGGANVLT